This T cell receptor beta chain was sequenced for a study of T cells in Graves' hyperthyroidism and ophthalmopathy. Study results and caveats: Among clonotypes expanded in thyroid above 0.001, most were also found in blood.

For this clonotype: Its antigen is unidentified.

The germline V gene has CDR1 SGHVS and CDR2 FNYEAQ. V lost 5 bases, J lost 6 bases, and 11 bases stayed unmatched. This CDR3 comprises 15 residues. The source material, RNA transcripts, was used to amplify TCR beta CDR3 regions. With the HTBI primer set, the TCR CDR3 went through a first round of RT-PCR. Each CDR3 protein gets one entry after TCRdb re-called the multiplex PCR reads with MiXCR. The sample shows about 290,000 distinct CDR3 sequences, 13% of them seen only once. The diagnostic basis comprised clinical symptoms, serum thyroxine and TRAb, thyroid ultrasound and orbital computed tomography. The blood was taken when hyperthyroidism was first diagnosed, before any ophthalmopathy symptoms showed up.

This chain connects TRBV7-6 to TRBJ2-7, with TRBD1 matching over 9 bases. What was sequenced was blood. The TCR was taken from a woman in her twenties or thirties with Graves' hyperthyroidism that later progressed to Graves' ophthalmopathy. CDR3 loop: CASSHRVTGGSEQYF. DNA for the CDR3: TGTGCCAGCAGCCATAGAGTAACAGGGGGCTCCGAGCAGTACTTC.